These T cell receptor beta chains were read from a single sample in a study of CXCR3-negative and CXCR3-positive naive CD8 T cells. One entry per CDR3 protein, without DNA, is what TCRdb gives after re-calling the 5' RACE reads. The sample table includes 100,000 to 150,000 distinct CDR3 sequences. The sequencing input was naive CXCR3- CD8+ T cells from blood. The receptors originated from a human donor in good health. Some clones in this sample may be carry-over from other donors' samples. CDR3s include the opening cysteine and the closing phenylalanine or tryptophan.

CDR3 protein	CDR3 length	J gene	V gene
CASTEVVPAGEQYF	14	TRBJ2-7	TRBV10-2
CASNPMQDGNEQYF	14	TRBJ2-7	TRBV6-2/TRBV6-3
CASSYSGLGESTDTQYF	17	TRBJ2-3	TRBV6-2/TRBV6-3
CASSLALDRVKAEAFF	16	TRBJ1-1	TRBV12-3/TRBV12-4
CASSFSGAEQYF	12	TRBJ2-7	TRBV7-9
CASSPGYGQETQYF	14	TRBJ2-5	TRBV9
CASSLTLRGTEAFF	14	TRBJ1-1	TRBV12-3/TRBV12-4
CASSLIYLSGGYNEQFF	17	TRBJ2-1	TRBV7-2
CSVEGLAGVYEQYF	14	TRBJ2-7	TRBV29-1
CASSLLGRGGVDTQYF	16	TRBJ2-3	TRBV5-7
CASSPLAGGPDEQFF	15	TRBJ2-1	TRBV18
CASSLLDRGLEQYF	14	TRBJ2-7	TRBV28
CSVVDRGVYEQYF	13	TRBJ2-7	TRBV29-1
CASSFLSDTLSGANVLTF	18	TRBJ2-6	TRBV6-6
CATKTEIVDTQYF	13	TRBJ2-3	TRBV19
CASRNRGRSVDQPQHF	16	TRBJ1-5	TRBV28
CASSLRPGRPYEQYF	15	TRBJ2-7	TRBV28
CASSLRTGDMNTEAFF	16	TRBJ1-1	TRBV9
CASSLAVAGSTEAFF	15	TRBJ1-1	TRBV5-1
CASSFRGLGNEQYF	14	TRBJ2-7	TRBV28
CASSYGGRPYEQYF	14	TRBJ2-7	TRBV12-3/TRBV12-4
CASSLDPGAVTDTQYF	16	TRBJ2-3	TRBV5-1